This T cell receptor (beta chain) was identified in a study of lymphopenia after photon versus proton radiotherapy. TCRdb's table, derived via immunoSEQ multiplex PCR, lists solely in-frame clones and lacks some. The data show around 70,000 clones, approximately 91% seen once. Overall study results and limits: Oligoclonal CD8+ Temra expansion after nadir drove photon patients' diversity drop. Only patients who died were analyzed for survival; proton advantage is unproven.

Regarding this clone: Its antigen is still unknown.

Source: peripheral blood, taken from a patient treated with photon-based radiotherapy. The source of this sequence is a woman aged 70-85 years with pancreatic cancer.

Here the CDR3 reads CASSSTRGDTGELFF. For the CDR3, the DNA is TGTGCCAGCAGTTCCACGCGGGGGGACACCGGGGAGCTGTTTTTT. The rearrangement links TRBV28 to TRBJ2-2, with 8 bases fitting TRBD2. CDR1 and CDR2 (germline): MDHEN, SYDVKM. CDR3 length: 15 amino acids. Trimming removed 4 bases from V and 3 bases from J; junction bases left unmatched: 4.